This T cell receptor (beta chain) is drawn from a study of T cells in Graves' hyperthyroidism and ophthalmopathy. Germline-derived CDR1 and CDR2 are SEHNR and FQNEAQ (reference sequence). This CDR3 contains 15 residues. Trimming cost V 3 bases and J 5 bases, with 17 bases left between them. Researchers amplified the TCR beta CDR3 regions from RNA transcripts. First-round RT-PCR targeting the TCR CDR3 was performed with the HTBI primer set. Each CDR3 protein is one row after TCRdb ran MiXCR on the multiplex PCR reads. Among about 840,000 distinct CDR3 sequences, 35% to 45% were seen once, and the ten largest hold approximately 8.7%. Patients between 18 and 65 years old had hyperthyroidism, newly diagnosed and lasting under 2 months. The study based diagnoses on clinical symptoms, serum thyroxine and TRAb, thyroid ultrasound and orbital computed tomography. This clonotype was seen more than once but under ten times.

The J gene is TRBJ2-7, the V gene TRBV7-9, with D perhaps assigned TRBD1 or TRBD2 (6 bases each). This receptor was taken from a man between 18 and 29 years old with Graves' hyperthyroidism. Material for sequencing was blood. DNA of the CDR3: TGTGCCAGCAGCTTGCCTTCTCGGGGGCTTGACGAGCAGTACTTC. It is translated as CASSLPSRGLDEQYF.